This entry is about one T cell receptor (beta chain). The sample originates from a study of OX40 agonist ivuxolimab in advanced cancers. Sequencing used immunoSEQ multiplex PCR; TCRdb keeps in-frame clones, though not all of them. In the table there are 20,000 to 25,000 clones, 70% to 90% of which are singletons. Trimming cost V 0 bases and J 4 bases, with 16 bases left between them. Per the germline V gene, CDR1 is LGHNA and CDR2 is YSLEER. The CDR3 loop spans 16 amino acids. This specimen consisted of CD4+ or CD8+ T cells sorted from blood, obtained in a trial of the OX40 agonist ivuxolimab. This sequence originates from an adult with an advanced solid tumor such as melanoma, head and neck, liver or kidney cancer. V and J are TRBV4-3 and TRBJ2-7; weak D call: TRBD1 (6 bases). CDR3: CASSQDSATGYYEQYF. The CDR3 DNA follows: TGCGCCAGCAGCCAAGATTCAGCGACAGGCTATTACGAGCAGTACTTC.